Presented here are 17 T cell receptor beta chains from one specimen sequenced in a study of blood T cell repertoires in COVID-19. Repertoires were generated with immunoSEQ multiplex PCR, while TCRdb's copy carries only in-frame clones and drops some. The table includes about 270,000 clones, over 75% detected once. Source material: PBMCs or T cells enriched from blood (not recorded which). The receptors were sampled from a young woman who had recovered from COVID-19.

The rearrangement joins TRBV28 to TRBJ1-1; D gene unclear. Per germline, CDR1 MDHEN and CDR2 SYDVKM. The V end was cut by 2 bases, the J end by 3 bases, with 10 bases between. This CDR3 comprises 14 residues. This CDR3 reads CASSLKFGDTEAFF. For the CDR3, the DNA is TGTGCCAGCAGTTTAAAGTTCGGGGACACTGAAGCTTTCTTT.

The J gene is TRBJ1-2, the V gene TRBV7-6; TRBD1 matches at 10 bases. CDR3 length: 17 amino acids. Unmatched junction bases numbered 14, after V lost 2 bases and J lost 8 bases. The V gene's germline CDR1 is SGHVS and CDR2 FNYEAQ. The CDR3 coding sequence is TGTGCCAGCAGCTTAAGTCAGTCCGGGACAGGGGATCAGGGCTACACCTTC. Amino acids: CASSLSQSGTGDQGYTF.

The chain is built from TRBV5-1 and TRBJ1-1; maybe TRBD1 (5 bases). This CDR3 contains 13 residues. Per germline, CDR1 SGHRS and CDR2 YFSETQ. V was clipped by 2 bases and J by 5 bases, with 10 bases between them. CDR3 DNA sequence: TGCGCCAGCAGCTTTCAGCAGGGTACTGAAGCTTTCTTT. It is translated as CASSFQQGTEAFF.

V usage is TRBV6-2 or TRBV6-3 and J usage is TRBJ2-3; the match to TRBD1 covers 10 bases. This CDR3 has 17 residues. J lost 0 bases, V lost 3 bases, and 6 bases had no gene match. Germline V CDR1 and CDR2: MNHEY, SVGEGT. CDR3 sequence (DNA): TGTGCCAGCAGTTATGAGGGACAGGGGCGGAGCACAGATACGCAGTATTTT. Translation gives CASSYEGQGRSTDTQYF.

The chain combines TRBV19 with TRBJ1-1, with D possibly matching TRBD1 (5 bases). The CDR3 runs 14 residues. Deletions cut 9 bases from V and 8 bases from J, with 22 bases between. Germline V gene sequence: CDR1 LNHDA, CDR2 SQIVND (reference sequence). In DNA, the CDR3 is TGTGCCAGCCGTAATGGCCCCCCGTCAGGGGAAGCTTTCTTT. Its protein is CASRNGPPSGEAFF. The full variable domain, with the rest looked up from reference TRBV19 and TRBJ1-1, is DGGITQSPKYLFRKEGQNVTLSCEQNLNHDAMYWYRQDPGQGLRLIYYSQIVNDFQKGDIAEGYSVSREKKESFPLTVTSAQKNPTAFYLCASRNGPPSGEAFFGQGTRLTVV.

The gene calls are TRBV24-1 and TRBJ1-2, with 11 bases fitting TRBD1. Germline-derived CDR1 and CDR2 are KGHDR and SFDVKD. J gave up 6 bases and V 7 bases, and 6 bases lay outside the gene matches. The CDR3 is 14 residues long. The CDR3 sequence: CATSTDRGQDGYTF. The CDR3 region has the DNA TGTGCCACCAGCACGGACAGGGGGCAGGATGGCTACACCTTC.

J is TRBJ2-2 and V is TRBV29-1; a weak D match, TRBD1 (6 bases). Germline V lookup: CDR1 SQVTM, CDR2 ANQGSEA. Trimming removed 4 bases at V and 1 base at J, with 19 bases between. The CDR3 length is 17 residues. The CDR3 spells CSVGRSWGPRNTGELFF. Here the CDR3 DNA reads TGCAGCGTTGGACGGAGTTGGGGGCCTCGGAACACCGGGGAGCTGTTTTTT.

The V and J genes are TRBV9 and TRBJ1-2; D uncertain. Germline V gives CDR1 SGDLS, CDR2 YYNGEE. This CDR3 region has 13 residues. V was trimmed by 7 bases and J by 3 bases, leaving 13 bases between them. CDR3 nucleotide sequence: TGTGCCAGCTTTAGCGGGCCCCACTATGGCTACACCTTC. This codes for CASFSGPHYGYTF.

This clone was seen a single time. CDR3 sequence (DNA): TGCGCCAGCAGCCCGATAAAGGGACAGCTCTATGGCTACACCTTC. Translated, it gives CASSPIKGQLYGYTF. The rearrangement links TRBV4-3 to TRBJ1-2; 7 nucleotides line up with TRBD1. CDR1 is LGHNA and CDR2 is YSLEER in the germline V gene. The CDR3 loop spans 15 amino acids. The V segment lost 4 bases and the J segment 4 bases; nucleotides outside the gene matches: 9.

The chain recombines TRBV29-1 with TRBJ2-3; D is perhaps TRBD2 (6 bases). Germline loops: CDR1 SQVTM, CDR2 ANQGSEA. This CDR3 is 13 amino acids long. V gave up 6 bases and J gave up 3 bases, with 13 bases separating them. CDR3 loop: CSVRSLATDTQYF. In DNA, the CDR3 is TGCAGCGTCCGCTCACTAGCTACAGATACGCAGTATTTT.

The chain employs TRBV18 and TRBJ2-5, with 15 bases lining up with TRBD2. The CDR3 totals 18 residues. The germline V gene encodes CDR1 KGHSH and CDR2 LQKENI. Germline trimming cut 1 base from V and 0 bases from J; bases unmatched to any gene: 3. Here the CDR3 reads CASSPRTSGGANQETQYF. The CDR3 nucleotides are TGTGCCAGCTCACCACGGACTAGCGGGGGGGCTAACCAAGAGACCCAGTACTTC.

The CDR3 DNA sequence: TGTGCCAGCAGTGAATATCAGGGACAGGATAATTCACCCCTCCACTTT. Residues: CASSEYQGQDNSPLHF. The V call is TRBV25-1, the J call TRBJ1-6; TRBD1 matches at 8 bases. Germline V gene lookup returns CDR1 MGHDK and CDR2 SYGVNS. V dropped 0 bases and J dropped 5; count of bases not matched to a gene: 3. The CDR3 runs 16 residues.

CDR3 residues: CASSLRQGLRSRDIQYF. The CDR3, as DNA: TGCGCCAGCAGCTTAAGACAGGGTCTGAGGTCTAGAGACATTCAGTACTTC. V usage is TRBV5-1 and J usage is TRBJ2-4, with 7 bases lining up with TRBD1. The germline CDR1 and CDR2 sequences are SGHRS and YFSETQ. Trimming removed 2 bases from V and 8 bases from J; junction bases left unmatched: 16. The CDR3 extends over 17 amino acids.

This chain links TRBV29-1 with TRBJ2-4; tentative D call: TRBD2 (5 bases). Trimming removed 6 bases at V and 0 bases at J, with 9 bases between. Looked up from germline, CDR1 is SQVTM and CDR2 is ANQGSEA. This CDR3 is 13 amino acids long. The CDR3 reads CSVAGLAKNIQYF. The CDR3, as DNA: TGCAGCGTCGCGGGTCTAGCCAAAAACATTCAGTACTTC. Full variable domain (missing parts from reference TRBV29-1 and TRBJ2-4): SAVISQKPSRDICQRGTSLTIQCQVDSQVTMMFWYRQQPGQSLTLIATANQGSEATYESGFVIDKFPISRPNLTFSTLTVSNMSPEDSSIYLCSVAGLAKNIQYFGAGTRLSVL.

This chain links TRBV6-5 with TRBJ2-7, with D possibly TRBD1 on 5 matching bases. CDR3 length: 13 residues. Per the germline V gene, CDR1 is MNHEY and CDR2 is SVGAGI. V dropped 5 bases and J dropped 6 bases, with 14 bases sitting between them. The CDR3 DNA is TGTGCCAGCAGTAGCCGCAGGGATGCCGAGCAGTACTTC. Amino acid sequence: CASSSRRDAEQYF.

This chain connects TRBV5-1 to TRBJ2-2; the D gene is possibly TRBD1 (6 bases). The CDR3 sequence is 19 residues long. The germline gives CDR1 SGHRS, CDR2 YFSETQ. Trimming took 2 bases from V and 0 from J, leaving 20 bases between them. CDR3 region: CASSLRLSGVGANTGELFF. Here the CDR3 DNA reads TGCGCCAGCAGCTTACGACTCTCAGGGGTGGGAGCGAACACCGGGGAGCTGTTTTTT.

The chain recombines TRBV28 with TRBJ1-2; 8 bases align to TRBD1. Trimming removed 2 bases from V and 4 bases from J; junction bases left unmatched: 3. Germline V CDR1 and CDR2: MDHEN, SYDVKM. The CDR3 consists of 14 residues. The CDR3 region is CASSLRGQAYGYTF. The CDR3 nucleotides read TGTGCCAGCAGTTTAAGGGGACAGGCCTATGGCTACACCTTC.